The 28 T cell receptor beta chains reported below all come from one sample, sequenced in a study of CD8 T cells in Susac syndrome. The RNA input was about 0.5 to 1 ug, and it was reverse transcribed with random hexamers. TCRdb re-called the immunoSEQ multiplex PCR reads with MiXCR, one entry per CDR3 protein. The sample lists about 180,000 distinct CDR3 sequences, just under 95% occurring once. Sequenced sample: CD4+ T cells from PBMCs. These receptors originate from a human donor with Susac syndrome.

V is TRBV20-1 and J is TRBJ2-7; D uncertain. CDR1 is DFQATT and CDR2 is SNEGSKA in the germline V gene (reference sequence). V lost 0 bases, J lost 2 bases, and 20 bases lay in between. The CDR3 sequence is 17 residues long. The CDR3 sequence is CSARDVPGAGPTYEQYF. In DNA form, the CDR3 reads TGCAGTGCTAGAGATGTGCCAGGAGCCGGCCCCACCTACGAGCAGTACTTC.

The chain combines TRBV2 with TRBJ2-1; 10 bases map to TRBD2. Germline V gene sequence: CDR1 SNHLY, CDR2 FYNNEI. The CDR3 runs 15 residues. After removal of 6 bases from V and 2 bases from J, the junction contained 4 bases not matched to a gene. CDR3 DNA sequence: TGTGCCAGCAGGATAGCGGGGGGACCCTACAATGAGCAGTTCTTC. Its translation is CASRIAGGPYNEQFF. Full variable domain (remainder filled in from reference TRBV2 and TRBJ2-1): EPEVTQTPSHQVTQMGQEVILRCVPISNHLYFYWYRQILGQKVEFLVSFYNNEISEKSEIFDDQFSVERPDGSNFTLKIRSTKLEDSAMYFCASRIAGGPYNEQFFGPGTRLTVL.

The J gene is TRBJ2-3, the V gene TRBV23-1; D gene uncertain. TRBV23-1 is an ORF; its function is uncertain. The CDR3 has 13 amino acids. V lost 3 bases and J lost 0, with 4 bases in between. The CDR3 here is CASSHYSTDTQYF. Here the CDR3 DNA reads TGCGCCAGCAGTCATTACAGCACAGATACGCAGTATTTT.

The rearrangement joins TRBV5-6 to TRBJ2-4, with D possibly TRBD2 on 6 matching bases. The CDR3 runs 16 residues. The V end was cut by 2 bases, the J end by 0 bases, with 12 bases between. Germline CDR1 SGHDT, CDR2 YYEEEE. CDR3 sequence (DNA): TGTGCCAGCAGCTTCCAGCGGGTACTAGCCAAAAACATTCAGTACTTC. It yields the protein CASSFQRVLAKNIQYF.

The chain recombines TRBV4-3 with TRBJ2-2, with D possibly being TRBD1 (6 bases). The CDR3 is 16 amino acids. V was shortened by 3 bases and J by 7 bases, with 18 bases between the two germline ends. Germline values: CDR1 LGHNA, CDR2 YSLEER. For the CDR3, the DNA is TGCGCCAGCAGCCAGATTGGGCTGACAGGAATCGGGGAGCTGTTTTTT. As protein: CASSQIGLTGIGELFF.

V is TRBV7-2 and J is TRBJ2-3; no reliable D call. The CDR3 has 18 residues. V dropped 5 bases and J dropped 2 bases, with 23 bases sitting between them. Germline V gene lookup returns CDR1 SGHTA and CDR2 FQGNSA. CDR3 sequence (DNA): TGTGCCAGCAGCGCCCGCATCGGTTCGGGCCTTATCACAGATACGCAGTATTTT. Protein: CASSARIGSGLITDTQYF.

The V gene is TRBV7-3, the J gene TRBJ2-1, with 10 bases matching TRBD2. This CDR3 contains 15 residues. Germline V gene sequence: CDR1 SGHTA, CDR2 FQGTGA. The V segment lost 5 bases and the J segment 4 bases; nucleotides outside the gene matches: 5. The CDR3 loop is CASSHGLAAYNEQFF. The DNA for the CDR3 is TGTGCCAGCAGCCATGGACTAGCGGCTTACAATGAGCAGTTCTTC.

V is TRBV20-1 and J is TRBJ1-2; TRBD1 matches 9 bases. Germline CDR1 reads DFQATT; CDR2 reads SNEGSKA (reference sequence). The CDR3 has 14 residues. The CDR3 region is CRGGTGNLGDGYTF. The CDR3 coding sequence is TGCAGGGGAGGGACAGGGAATTTAGGGGATGGCTACACCTTC.

This chain links TRBV29-1 with TRBJ1-2, with a tentative D call TRBD1 (6 bases). V shed 5 bases and J shed 8 bases, with 15 bases lying between them. The CDR3 has 12 amino acids. From germline, CDR1 is SQVTM and CDR2 ANQGSEA. CDR3 residues: CSVPGPGEGYTF. In nucleotides, the CDR3 is TGCAGCGTTCCGGGCCCAGGGGAAGGCTACACCTTC.

The V gene is TRBV6-2 or TRBV6-3, the J gene TRBJ2-5; D is unresolved. CDR1 is MNHEY and CDR2 is SVGEGT in the germline V gene. V was clipped by 6 bases and J by 5 bases, with 13 bases between them. This CDR3 contains 13 residues. The CDR3 protein is CASRNPPWETQYF. In nucleotides, the CDR3 is TGTGCCAGCAGGAATCCGCCTTGGGAGACCCAGTACTTC.

This rearrangement joins TRBV7-9 to TRBJ2-3; possible D gene TRBD2, 5 bases. CDR1 SEHNR and CDR2 FQNEAQ come from the germline V gene (reference sequence). The CDR3 consists of 17 residues. Between the trimmed V and J ends, which lost 1 base and 0 bases, there was a span of 14 bases. The CDR3 coding sequence is TGTGCCAGCAGCTTAGTGCAGACTACGATGAGCACAGATACGCAGTATTTT. It translates to CASSLVQTTMSTDTQYF.

The chain recombines TRBV3-1 with TRBJ2-2; D call uncertain. Germline-derived CDR1 and CDR2 are LGHDT and YNNKEL (reference sequence). With 0 bases removed from V and 7 bases from J, the gap between germline ends came to 3 bases. The CDR3 runs to 12 residues. The CDR3 DNA reads TGTGCCAGCAGCCAAGATGTCGGGGAGCTGTTTTTT. It yields the protein CASSQDVGELFF.

The chain employs TRBV30 and TRBJ2-1, with 10 bases matching TRBD1. CDR3 size: 13 residues. V was clipped by 4 bases and J by 4 bases; unmatched bases: 1. Germline V lookup: CDR1 GTSNPN, CDR2 SVGIG (reference sequence). The CDR3 region is CAWKGQGYNEQFF. The CDR3 DNA reads as TGTGCCTGGAAGGGACAGGGGTACAATGAGCAGTTCTTC.

The chain carries TRBV12-3 or TRBV12-4 and TRBJ2-1, with 8 bases fitting TRBD2. CDR3 length: 15 residues. The junction had 7 bases not matched to a gene; V was cut back by 4 bases and J by 5 bases. The CDR3 is CASSWVAGGHNEQFF. CDR3 coding DNA: TGTGCCAGCAGTTGGGTGGCGGGGGGACACAATGAGCAGTTCTTC.

The chain recombines TRBV7-2 with TRBJ2-3, with D unclear. In germline, CDR1 is SGHTA, CDR2 FQGNSA. The CDR3 runs to 14 residues. With 1 base removed from V and 2 bases from J, the gap between germline ends came to 7 bases. CDR3 sequence: CASSLDPSTDTQYF. The CDR3 DNA reads as TGTGCCAGCAGCTTAGATCCATCCACAGATACGCAGTATTTT.

V is TRBV21-1 and J is TRBJ1-1; whether TRBD1, the table's D call, matches the DNA was not checked. TRBV21-1 is a documented pseudogene. This CDR3 region has 14 residues. In nucleotides, the CDR3 is TGTGCCAGCACCCGGACGGTCTTGAACACTGAAGCTTTCTTT. Protein: CASTRTVLNTEAFF.

The chain recombines TRBV5-1 with TRBJ2-7; tentatively, D is TRBD1 (6 bases). The V gene's germline CDR1 is SGHRS and CDR2 YFSETQ. The CDR3 is made up of 14 amino acids. Trimming took 5 bases from V and 1 from J, leaving 13 bases between them. The DNA for the CDR3 is TGCGCCAGCAGTCAGACGGACAGTTCCTACGAGCAGTACTTC. Residues: CASSQTDSSYEQYF.

The V call is TRBV30, the J call TRBJ2-5; 7 bases are a match to TRBD2. The CDR3 consists of 12 residues. Per germline, CDR1 GTSNPN and CDR2 SVGIG (reference sequence). Losses at the gene ends were 4 bases for V and 5 bases for J; bases not matched to a gene: 4. CDR3 in DNA: TGTGCCTGGACCCCGGGAGGCGAGACCCAGTACTTC. Translating it yields CAWTPGGETQYF.

V and J are TRBV24-1 and TRBJ2-3; TRBD2 matches at 13 bases. CDR1 and CDR2 from the germline V gene are KGHDR and SFDVKD. The CDR3 length is 15 residues. V was clipped by 9 bases and J by 4 bases; unmatched bases: 6. DNA of the CDR3: TGTGCCACCCCCGGACTAGCGGGGGACCCAGATACGCAGTATTTT. Its translation is CATPGLAGDPDTQYF.

J is TRBJ1-5 and V is TRBV19, with 10 bases aligning to TRBD1. The junction had 17 bases not matched to a gene; V was cut back by 11 bases and J by 7 bases. Germline V gene data show CDR1 as LNHDA and CDR2 as SQIVND (reference sequence). This CDR3 is 16 amino acids long. CDR3 coding DNA: TGTGCCTCTGTCAGGGGCGGGGACAGGGGACGGCAGCCCCAGCATTTT. Protein product: CASVRGGDRGRQPQHF.

The CDR3 DNA sequence: TGTGCCAGCAGTCGTCGACCCCATGGGCGGGGCTATGGCTACACCTTC. This encodes CASSRRPHGRGYGYTF. The rearrangement joins TRBV28 to TRBJ1-2; D ambiguous. This CDR3 has 16 amino acids. V lost 5 bases and J 4 bases, leaving 20 bases between the germline ends. Germline assignment: CDR1 MDHEN and CDR2 SYDVKM.

The V call is TRBV27, the J call TRBJ2-7; 8 nucleotides match TRBD1. The CDR3 extends over 16 amino acids. The germline V gene has CDR1 MNHEY and CDR2 SMNVEV (reference sequence). The J segment lost 3 bases and the V segment lost 0 bases, leaving 7 bases of the junction unmatched. CDR3: CASSLSRGQGVYEQYF. The CDR3 DNA is TGTGCCAGCAGTTTATCCCGCGGACAGGGAGTCTACGAGCAGTACTTC.

This chain connects TRBV4-1 to TRBJ1-5; a weak D match, TRBD1 (5 bases). CDR3 size: 14 residues. Germline CDR1 reads MGHRA; CDR2 reads YSYEKL. V dropped 0 bases and J dropped 9 bases, with 12 bases sitting between them. CDR3 amino acids: CASSQEQAGRPQHF. The CDR3 bases are TGCGCCAGCAGCCAAGAGCAGGCGGGGCGGCCCCAGCATTTT.

This chain joins TRBV19 and TRBJ1-2, with D maybe TRBD1 (6 bases). Per germline, CDR1 LNHDA and CDR2 SQIVND (reference sequence). Trimming pared 5 bases from V and 8 bases from J, leaving 15 bases between. CDR3 size: 13 residues. The CDR3 reads CASSVGGPTGYTF. The CDR3 coding sequence is TGTGCCAGTAGTGTCGGGGGGCCAACGGGCTACACCTTC.

This clonotype was detected only once. The chain joins TRBV30 to TRBJ2-2; D is perhaps TRBD2 (5 bases). Germline V gene lookup returns CDR1 GTSNPN and CDR2 SVGIG (reference sequence). Trimming left V 8 bases short and J 0 bases short, with 13 bases between. CDR3 size: 14 residues. The CDR3 nucleotides are TGTGCCGGTCGGGGAGCTTCGAACACCGGGGAGCTGTTTTTT. This gives the protein CAGRGASNTGELFF.

This clonotype was seen once. The rearrangement uses TRBV19 and TRBJ1-1; D may be TRBD1 (5 bases). V lost 3 bases to trimming and J lost 5 bases, with 16 bases between them. Germline CDR1 reads LNHDA; CDR2 reads SQIVND (reference sequence). The CDR3 has 15 residues. CDR3 in amino acids: CASSMGIWGKTEAFF. The CDR3 DNA reads as TGTGCCAGTAGTATGGGGATCTGGGGCAAAACTGAAGCTTTCTTT.

The chain carries TRBV25-1 and TRBJ2-2; TRBD1 might be the D (5 bases). Trimming left V 4 bases short and J 3 bases short, with 9 bases between. CDR1 is MGHDK and CDR2 is SYGVNS in the germline V gene. The CDR3 runs 14 residues. Here the CDR3 DNA reads TGTGCCAGCAGTGGGCAGGGATACACCGGGGAGCTGTTTTTT. This codes for CASSGQGYTGELFF. Together with reference TRBV25-1 and TRBJ2-2, the CDR3 gives the full variable domain: EADIYQTPRYLVIGTGKKITLECSQTMGHDKMYWYQQDPGMELHLIHYSYGVNSTEKGDLSSESTVSRIRTEHFPLTLESARPSHTSQYLCASSGQGYTGELFFGEGSRLTVL.

This clonotype was seen only once. The chain joins TRBV25-1 to TRBJ1-5; D remains ambiguous. Trimming pared 4 bases from V and 4 bases from J, leaving 8 bases between. Germline CDR1 is MGHDK and CDR2 is SYGVNS. The CDR3 is made up of 13 amino acids. The CDR3 protein is CASSANENQPQHF. DNA for the CDR3: TGTGCCAGCAGTGCTAATGAGAATCAGCCCCAGCATTTT.